The 8 T cell receptor beta chains presented below share a single source sample, sequenced in a study of beta chain features in type 1 diabetes (dated by TCRdb to about 2018). Results the study describes overall, beyond this receptor: In all four CD4+ subsets, TCRB CDR3 length was moderately but significantly shorter in type 1 diabetes patients.

Antigen specificity for these receptors is unknown. The library relied on the immunoSEQ multiplex PCR assay. All of the isolated RNA was reverse transcribed with the High Capacity cDNA Reverse Transcription Kit, so expressed TCRB transcripts were sequenced. TCRdb limited this immuneACCESS table to in-frame rearrangements with V and J called. A share of clones is missing; checked studies link under half to unresolved V genes, and the rest is unexplained. The sample data list 52,000 or so clones, and about 50% of these were observed just once. In total, the top ten clones hold 2.6% of the sample. Material for sequencing was Tregs from blood. The meaning of the sample's cell subset or site label: regulatory CD4+ T cells. These receptors all come from a woman in her forties with type 1 diabetes.

The chain is built from TRBV9 and TRBJ2-7, with D perhaps matching TRBD2 (6 bases). The CDR3 spans 13 residues. The V end lost 2 bases, the J end lost 7 bases, and 13 bases lay between the germline ends. Per the germline V gene, CDR1 is SGDLS and CDR2 is YYNGEE. CDR3 DNA: TGTGCCAGCAGCGTCGGGAGTTTCGGAGAGCAGTACTTC. Translation gives CASSVGSFGEQYF.

This clone was detected once. The chain is built from TRBV5-1 and TRBJ2-7, with 8 bases lining up with TRBD1. The V segment lost 4 bases and the J segment 2 bases; nucleotides outside the gene matches: 8. The CDR3 is made up of 15 amino acids. Germline loops: CDR1 SGHRS, CDR2 YFSETQ. Here the CDR3 DNA reads TGCGCCAGCAGCCGACAGGGGATTGGGCCCTACGAGCAGTACTTC. Translated: CASSRQGIGPYEQYF.

The genes are TRBV6-6 and TRBJ2-1; TRBD2 aligns across 7 bases. The CDR3 length is 14 residues. Per the germline V gene, CDR1 is MNHNY and CDR2 is SVGAGI (reference sequence). V lost 3 bases, J lost 7 bases, and 6 bases stayed unmatched. This chain's CDR3 is CASSYGGSDNEQFF. CDR3 in DNA: TGTGCCAGCAGTTATGGCGGGAGTGATAATGAGCAGTTCTTC.

This clone was picked up one time. The chain combines TRBV5-4 with TRBJ2-5, with 9 bases fitting TRBD2. The assigned J gene may be wrong: the sequence end matches TRBJ2-7 better. This CDR3 has 15 amino acids. Germline CDR1 SGHNT, CDR2 YYREEE (reference sequence). CDR3 nucleotides: TGTGCCAGCAGCTCTAGCGGGGCAAGCTCCTACGAGCAGTACTTC. It is translated as CASSSSGASSYEQYF.

The rearrangement joins TRBV2 to TRBJ2-3; TRBD2 matches at 11 bases. The germline V gene has CDR1 SNHLY and CDR2 FYNNEI. The CDR3 totals 15 residues. V dropped 8 bases and J dropped 6; count of bases not matched to a gene: 10. The CDR3 protein is CASSPGLAGSDTQYF. CDR3 bases: TGTGCCAGCTCCCCCGGACTAGCGGGCTCCGATACGCAGTATTTT.

This rearrangement joins TRBV7-2 to TRBJ1-5; weak D call: TRBD1 (6 bases). V was shortened by 1 base and J by 1 base, with 14 bases between the two germline ends. This CDR3 has 17 residues. Germline V gene data show CDR1 as SGHTA and CDR2 as FQGNSA. The CDR3 DNA follows: TGTGCCAGCAGCTTAGAAGTGGGGGCAAGGAGCAATCAGCCCCAGCATTTT. This translates into CASSLEVGARSNQPQHF.

V is TRBV28 and J is TRBJ2-7; 9 bases are shared with TRBD2. Trimming cost V 6 bases and J 2 bases; bases outside gene matches: 11. Germline-derived CDR1 and CDR2 are MDHEN and SYDVKM. The CDR3 consists of 16 residues. The CDR3: CASSLTSSGITYEQYF. CDR3 bases: TGTGCCAGCAGCCTCACGTCTAGCGGGATAACCTACGAGCAGTACTTC. Variable domain in full (rest from reference TRBV28 and TRBJ2-7): DVKVTQSSRYLVKRTGEKVFLECVQDMDHENMFWYRQDPGLGLRLIYFSYDVKMKEKGDIPEGYSVSREKKERFSLILESASTNQTSMYLCASSLTSSGITYEQYFGPGTRLTVT.

The chain joins TRBV7-2 to TRBJ1-1; D remains unclear. V was clipped by 4 bases and J by 0 bases, with 6 bases between them. The germline CDR1 and CDR2 sequences are SGHTA and FQGNSA. The CDR3 extends over 13 amino acids. The CDR3 loop is CASSWTLNTEAFF. The CDR3, as DNA: TGTGCCAGCAGCTGGACTTTGAACACTGAAGCTTTCTTT.